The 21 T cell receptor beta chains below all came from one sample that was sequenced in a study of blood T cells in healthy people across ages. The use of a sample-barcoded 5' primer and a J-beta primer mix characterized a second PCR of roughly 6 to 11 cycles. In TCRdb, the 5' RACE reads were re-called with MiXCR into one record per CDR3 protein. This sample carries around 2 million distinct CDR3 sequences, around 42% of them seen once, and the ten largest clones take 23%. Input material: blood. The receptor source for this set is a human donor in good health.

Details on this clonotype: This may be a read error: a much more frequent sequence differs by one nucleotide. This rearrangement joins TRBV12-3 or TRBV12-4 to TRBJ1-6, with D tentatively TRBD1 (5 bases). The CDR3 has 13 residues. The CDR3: CAGSQGLGSPLHF. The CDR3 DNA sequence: TGTGCCGGCAGTCAGGGACTCGGTTCACCCCTCCACTTT.

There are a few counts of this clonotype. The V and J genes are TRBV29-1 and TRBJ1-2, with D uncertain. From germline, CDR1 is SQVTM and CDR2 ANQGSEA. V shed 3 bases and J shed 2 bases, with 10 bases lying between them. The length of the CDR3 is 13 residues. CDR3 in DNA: TGCAGCGTTGAGAGTGGTGTAAACTATGGCTACACCTTC. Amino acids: CSVESGVNYGYTF.

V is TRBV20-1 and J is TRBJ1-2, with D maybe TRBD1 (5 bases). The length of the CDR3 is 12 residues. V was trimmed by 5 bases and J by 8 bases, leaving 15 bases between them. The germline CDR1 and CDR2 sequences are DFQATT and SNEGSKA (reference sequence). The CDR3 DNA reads TGCAGTGCTCCTTCCGGGGCTGTGGGCTACACCTTC. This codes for CSAPSGAVGYTF.

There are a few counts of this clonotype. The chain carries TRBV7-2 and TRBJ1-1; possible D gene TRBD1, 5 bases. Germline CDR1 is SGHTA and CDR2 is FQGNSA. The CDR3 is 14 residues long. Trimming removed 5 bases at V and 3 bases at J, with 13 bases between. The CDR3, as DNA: TGTGCCAGCAGCCCCCGCGGGGGGGACACTGAAGCTTTCTTT. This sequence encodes CASSPRGGDTEAFF. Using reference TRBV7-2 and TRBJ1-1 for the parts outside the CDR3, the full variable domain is GAGVSQSPSNKVTEKGKDVELRCDPISGHTALYWYRQSLGQGLEFLIYFQGNSAPDKSGLPSDRFSAERTGGSVSTLTIQRTQQEDSAVYLCASSPRGGDTEAFFGQGTRLTVV.

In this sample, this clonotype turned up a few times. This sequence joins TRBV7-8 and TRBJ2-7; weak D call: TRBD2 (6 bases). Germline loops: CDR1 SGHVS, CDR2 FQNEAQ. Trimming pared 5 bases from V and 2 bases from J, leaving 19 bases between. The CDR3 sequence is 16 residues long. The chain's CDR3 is CASSIRPPGATYEQYF. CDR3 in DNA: TGTGCCAGCAGCATTAGGCCCCCGGGAGCGACCTACGAGCAGTACTTC.

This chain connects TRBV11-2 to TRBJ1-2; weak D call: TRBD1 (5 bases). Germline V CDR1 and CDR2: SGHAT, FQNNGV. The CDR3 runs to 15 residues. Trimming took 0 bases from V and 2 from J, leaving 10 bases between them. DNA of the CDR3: TGTGCCAGCAGCTTAGAATGGGGCTTCAACTATGGCTACACCTTC. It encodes CASSLEWGFNYGYTF.

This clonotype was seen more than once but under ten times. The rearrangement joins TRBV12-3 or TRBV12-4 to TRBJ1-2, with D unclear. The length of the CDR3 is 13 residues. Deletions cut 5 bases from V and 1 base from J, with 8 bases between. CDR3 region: CASSPTFNYGYTF. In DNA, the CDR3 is TGTGCCAGCAGTCCGACATTTAACTATGGCTACACCTTC.

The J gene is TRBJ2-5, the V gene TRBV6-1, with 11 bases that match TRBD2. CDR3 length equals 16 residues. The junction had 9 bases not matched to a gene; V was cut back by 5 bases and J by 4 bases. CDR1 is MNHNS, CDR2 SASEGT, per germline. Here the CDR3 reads CASSHQGLAVGETQYF. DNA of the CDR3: TGTGCCAGCAGTCACCAGGGACTAGCGGTAGGAGAGACCCAGTACTTC.

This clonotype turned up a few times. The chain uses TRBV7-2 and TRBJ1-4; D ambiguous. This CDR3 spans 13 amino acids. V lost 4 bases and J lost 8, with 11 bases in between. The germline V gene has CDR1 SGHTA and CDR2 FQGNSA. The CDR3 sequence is CASSWRVWEKLFF. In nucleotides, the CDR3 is TGTGCCAGCAGCTGGCGGGTTTGGGAAAAACTGTTTTTT.

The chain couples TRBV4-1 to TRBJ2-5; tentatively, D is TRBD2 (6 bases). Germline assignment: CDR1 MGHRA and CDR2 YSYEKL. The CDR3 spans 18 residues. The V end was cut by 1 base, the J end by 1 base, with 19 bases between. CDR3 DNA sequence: TGCGCCAGCAGCCAAGTCCCCCCTATGACTAGTACCCAAGAGACCCAGTACTTC. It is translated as CASSQVPPMTSTQETQYF.

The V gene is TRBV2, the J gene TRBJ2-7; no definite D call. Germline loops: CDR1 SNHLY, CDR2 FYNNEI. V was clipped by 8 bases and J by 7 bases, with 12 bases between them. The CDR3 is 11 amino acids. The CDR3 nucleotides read TGTGCCAGCGTCGGGCCCGGAGAGCAGTACTTC. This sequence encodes CASVGPGEQYF.

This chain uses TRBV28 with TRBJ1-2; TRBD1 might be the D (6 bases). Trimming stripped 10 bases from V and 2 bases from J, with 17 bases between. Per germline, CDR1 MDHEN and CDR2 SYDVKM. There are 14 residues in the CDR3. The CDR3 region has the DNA TGTGCCACTAGCAGGGTAACAGGGAACTATGGCTACACCTTC. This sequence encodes CATSRVTGNYGYTF.

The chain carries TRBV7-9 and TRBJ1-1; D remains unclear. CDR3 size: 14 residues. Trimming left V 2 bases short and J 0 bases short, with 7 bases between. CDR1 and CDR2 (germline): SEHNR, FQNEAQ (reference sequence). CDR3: CASSLSVLNTEAFF. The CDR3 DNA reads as TGTGCCAGCAGCTTATCAGTGCTGAACACTGAAGCTTTCTTT.

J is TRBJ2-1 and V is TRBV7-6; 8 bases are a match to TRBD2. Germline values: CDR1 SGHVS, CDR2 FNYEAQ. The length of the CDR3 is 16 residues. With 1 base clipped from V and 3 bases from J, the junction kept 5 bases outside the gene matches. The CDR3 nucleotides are TGTGCCAGCAGCTTAGATTGGCGGGGGGACTACAATGAGCAGTTCTTC. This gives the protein CASSLDWRGDYNEQFF.

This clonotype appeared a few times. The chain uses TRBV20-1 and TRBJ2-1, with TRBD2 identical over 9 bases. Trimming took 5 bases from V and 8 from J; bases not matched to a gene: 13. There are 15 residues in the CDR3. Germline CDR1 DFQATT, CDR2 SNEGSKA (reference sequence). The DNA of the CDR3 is TGCAGTGCTCAGGCGGGGGGGCCGAGCGTGGATGAGCAGTTCTTC. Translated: CSAQAGGPSVDEQFF.

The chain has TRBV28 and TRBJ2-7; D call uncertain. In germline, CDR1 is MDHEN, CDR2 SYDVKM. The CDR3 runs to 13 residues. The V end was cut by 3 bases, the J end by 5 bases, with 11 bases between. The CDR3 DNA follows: TGTGCCAGCAGTTTCCTCCGAGGCAACGAGCAGTACTTC. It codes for CASSFLRGNEQYF.

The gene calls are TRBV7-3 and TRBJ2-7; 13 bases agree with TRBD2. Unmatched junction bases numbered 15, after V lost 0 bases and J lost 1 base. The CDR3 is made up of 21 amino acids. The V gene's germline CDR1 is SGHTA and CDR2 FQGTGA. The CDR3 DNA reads TGTGCCAGCAGCTTAACGGAGGGGACTAGCGGGGAATTTGTGGTGTCCTACGAGCAGTACTTC. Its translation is CASSLTEGTSGEFVVSYEQYF.

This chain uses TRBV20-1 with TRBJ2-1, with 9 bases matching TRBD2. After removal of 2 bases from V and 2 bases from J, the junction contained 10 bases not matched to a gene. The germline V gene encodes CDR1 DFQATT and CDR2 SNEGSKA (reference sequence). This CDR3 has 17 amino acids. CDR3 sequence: CSARSLGTSNAYNEQFF. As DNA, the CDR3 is TGCAGTGCTAGATCCCTCGGGACTAGCAACGCCTACAATGAGCAGTTCTTC.

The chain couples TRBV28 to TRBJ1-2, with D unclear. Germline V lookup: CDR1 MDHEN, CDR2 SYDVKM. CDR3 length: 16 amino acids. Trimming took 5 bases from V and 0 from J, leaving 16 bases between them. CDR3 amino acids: CASSRVFLAANYGYTF. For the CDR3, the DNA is TGTGCCAGCAGTCGCGTGTTTCTTGCAGCTAACTATGGCTACACCTTC.

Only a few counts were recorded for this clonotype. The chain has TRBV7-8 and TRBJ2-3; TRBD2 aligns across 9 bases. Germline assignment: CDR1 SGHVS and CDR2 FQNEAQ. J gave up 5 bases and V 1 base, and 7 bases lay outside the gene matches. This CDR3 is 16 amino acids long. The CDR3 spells CASSLEGTSSGDTQYF. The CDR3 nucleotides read TGTGCCAGCAGCTTAGAGGGGACTAGCTCGGGAGATACGCAGTATTTT.

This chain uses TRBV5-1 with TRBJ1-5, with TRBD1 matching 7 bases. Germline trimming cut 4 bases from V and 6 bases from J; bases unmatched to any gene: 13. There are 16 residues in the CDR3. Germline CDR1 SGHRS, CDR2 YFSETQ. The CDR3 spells CASSVVPTGEGQPQHF. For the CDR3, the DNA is TGCGCCAGCAGCGTAGTACCCACAGGGGAGGGTCAGCCCCAGCATTTT.